The 25 T cell receptor beta chains given below trace back to one sample, sequenced in a study of cytomegalovirus exposure and HLA in healthy donors. Data came from immunoSEQ multiplex PCR; TCRdb stores just in-frame clones and leaves some out. The sample includes about 67,000 clones, 94% of them seen just once. The sequenced material came from PBMCs. The source is a woman aged 18-29 years in good health and CMV-seronegative.

V and J are TRBV6-5 and TRBJ1-1; D is uncertain. CDR1 is MNHEY and CDR2 is SVGAGI in the germline V gene. This CDR3 is 15 amino acids long. Trimming stripped 0 bases from V and 1 base from J, with 9 bases between. The CDR3 coding sequence is TGTGCCAGCAGTTACTCGATGTACGGGAACACTGAAGCTTTCTTT. Protein sequence: CASSYSMYGNTEAFF.

This chain uses TRBV7-9 with TRBJ2-3, with D possibly TRBD2 on 6 matching bases. In germline, CDR1 is SEHNR, CDR2 FQNEAQ (reference sequence). Trimming left V 2 bases short and J 3 bases short, with 15 bases between. This CDR3 is built from 16 residues. The CDR3 sequence: CASSLIVRGSTDTQYF. CDR3 coding DNA: TGTGCCAGCAGCTTAATTGTGCGGGGTTCTACAGATACGCAGTATTTT.

This clone was recorded once. This chain links TRBV5-1 with TRBJ2-5; no firm D call. The CDR3 has 13 amino acids. Germline CDR1 is SGHRS and CDR2 is YFSETQ. Trimming took 2 bases from V and 5 from J, leaving 10 bases between them. The CDR3 sequence: CASSLDSYETQYF. CDR3 nucleotide sequence: TGCGCCAGCAGCTTAGATAGTTACGAGACCCAGTACTTC.

The chain joins TRBV5-4 to TRBJ2-5; TRBD1 aligns across 7 bases. Trimming took 0 bases from V and 4 from J; bases not matched to a gene: 0. CDR1 is SGHNT, CDR2 YYREEE, per germline (reference sequence). The CDR3 consists of 13 residues. The CDR3 loop reads CASSLGDRETQYF. In nucleotides, the CDR3 is TGTGCCAGCAGCTTGGGGGACAGAGAGACCCAGTACTTC. Full variable domain (remainder filled in from reference TRBV5-4 and TRBJ2-5): ETGVTQSPTHLIKTRGQQVTLRCSSQSGHNTVSWYQQALGQGPQFIFQYYREEENGRGNFPPRFSGLQFPNYSSELNVNALELDDSALYLCASSLGDRETQYFGPGTRLLVL.

The V call is TRBV5-6, the J call TRBJ1-1; D gene ambiguous. V shed 1 base and J shed 11 bases, with 12 bases lying between them. Germline V gene lookup returns CDR1 SGHDT and CDR2 YYEEEE. CDR3 length: 12 amino acids. DNA for the CDR3: TGTGCCAGCAGCTTGTTGTCGGAGGGTGCTTTCTTT. Translation gives CASSLLSEGAFF.

The V call is TRBV7-3, the J call TRBJ1-4; the D is unclear. Germline V gene data show CDR1 as SGHTA and CDR2 as FQGTGA. This CDR3 has 14 residues. Trimming cost V 5 bases and J 4 bases, with 11 bases left between them. The CDR3 loop reads CASSPGRGNEKLFF. Written as DNA, the CDR3 is TGTGCCAGCAGCCCCGGACGGGGTAATGAAAAACTGTTTTTT.

The chain is built from TRBV2 and TRBJ2-1; 7 bases fit TRBD1. In germline, CDR1 is SNHLY, CDR2 FYNNEI. The CDR3 is 14 amino acids. V was clipped by 9 bases and J by 7 bases; unmatched bases: 12. The CDR3 sequence is CARQGDTMGNEQFF. In DNA, the CDR3 is TGTGCCAGGCAGGGGGACACAATGGGGAATGAGCAGTTCTTC.

The V gene is TRBV4-1, the J gene TRBJ2-1; 9 nucleotides agree with TRBD2. Germline V gene data show CDR1 as MGHRA and CDR2 as YSYEKL. V trimming: 0 bases; J trimming: 4 bases; junction bases outside the gene matches: 1. The CDR3 is made up of 15 amino acids. The CDR3 loop reads CASSQERGGYNEQFF. In nucleotides, the CDR3 is TGCGCCAGCAGCCAAGAGCGGGGGGGTTACAATGAGCAGTTCTTC.

J is TRBJ2-2 and V is TRBV5-1; perhaps TRBD2 as D (6 bases). V was pared by 4 bases and J by 6 bases, with 13 bases between. The germline gives CDR1 SGHRS, CDR2 YFSETQ. The CDR3 extends over 14 amino acids. CDR3 amino acids: CASSGGILAGELFF. The CDR3 region has the DNA TGCGCCAGCAGCGGGGGGATTCTTGCCGGGGAGCTGTTTTTT. Filled out from reference TRBV5-1 and TRBJ2-2, the complete variable domain reads KAGVTQTPRYLIKTRGQQVTLSCSPISGHRSVSWYQQTPGQGLQFLFEYFSETQRNKGNFPGRFSGRQFSNSRSEMNVSTLELGDSALYLCASSGGILAGELFFGEGSRLTVL.

The V and J genes are TRBV5-1 and TRBJ2-3, with 10 bases lining up with TRBD1. Trimming removed 2 bases from V and 4 bases from J; junction bases left unmatched: 10. Germline CDR1 SGHRS, CDR2 YFSETQ. This CDR3 comprises 17 residues. CDR3 coding DNA: TGCGCCAGCAGCTTAATCGTCGGGACAGGGGCGGCAGATACGCAGTATTTT. This sequence encodes CASSLIVGTGAADTQYF.

The chain employs TRBV6-5 and TRBJ1-4; 8 bases line up with TRBD1. The CDR3 sequence is 15 residues long. Germline V gene data show CDR1 as MNHEY and CDR2 as SVGAGI. Losses at the gene ends were 2 bases for V and 8 bases for J; bases not matched to a gene: 7. The chain's CDR3 is CASSYGQGAGEKLFF. For the CDR3, the DNA is TGTGCCAGCAGTTACGGCCAGGGGGCAGGAGAAAAACTGTTTTTT.

This rearrangement joins TRBV30 to TRBJ2-5; 9 positions agree with TRBD2. Trimming took 6 bases from V and 2 from J; bases not matched to a gene: 10. The CDR3 spans 15 residues. Germline loops: CDR1 GTSNPN, CDR2 SVGIG (reference sequence). DNA of the CDR3: TGTGCCTGCCCCTCCCCAGCGGGGGGACAAGAGACCCAGTACTTC. Translating it yields CACPSPAGGQETQYF. Full variable domain (remainder filled in from reference TRBV30 and TRBJ2-5): SQTIHQWPATLVQPVGSPLSLECTVEGTSNPNLYWYRQAAGRGLQLLFYSVGIGQISSEVPQNLSASRPQDRQFILSSKKLLLSDSGFYLCACPSPAGGQETQYFGPGTRLLVL.

The chain couples TRBV28 to TRBJ1-1; D unclear. This CDR3 has 13 amino acids. Germline V CDR1 and CDR2: MDHEN, SYDVKM. V lost 6 bases and J 7 bases, leaving 15 bases between the germline ends. CDR3 sequence: CASSPRQEDEAFF. In DNA, the CDR3 is TGTGCCAGCAGCCCCCGTCAGGAAGATGAAGCTTTCTTT.

The chain combines TRBV5-4 with TRBJ1-4; perhaps TRBD1 as D (6 bases). The CDR3 has 13 amino acids. The V gene's germline CDR1 is SGHNT and CDR2 YYREEE (reference sequence). Trimming stripped 3 bases from V and 10 bases from J, with 13 bases between. The CDR3 sequence is CASSSGTTGKLFF. In DNA form, the CDR3 reads TGTGCCAGCAGCTCAGGGACAACCGGAAAACTGTTTTTT.

The chain has TRBV19 and TRBJ2-3; weak D call: TRBD2 (6 bases). This CDR3 spans 16 amino acids. Between the trimmed V and J ends, which lost 1 base and 4 bases, there was a span of 15 bases. CDR1 LNHDA and CDR2 SQIVND come from the germline V gene (reference sequence). The CDR3 bases are TGTGCCAGTAGTATAGTGCGGGGCCTCAGGTCAGATACGCAGTATTTT. Its translation is CASSIVRGLRSDTQYF.

V is TRBV5-1 and J is TRBJ1-6, with D unclear. The CDR3 is 16 residues long. CDR1 and CDR2 (germline): SGHRS, YFSETQ. Trimming cost V 5 bases and J 0 bases, with 12 bases left between them. CDR3 in amino acids: CASRAGFTSYNSPLHF. The CDR3 DNA follows: TGCGCCAGCAGAGCAGGCTTTACCTCCTATAATTCACCCCTCCACTTT.

The rearrangement joins TRBV7-9 to TRBJ1-1; the match to TRBD1 covers 9 bases. This CDR3 is 14 amino acids long. The germline CDR1 and CDR2 sequences are SEHNR and FQNEAQ (reference sequence). V was clipped by 5 bases and J by 5 bases; unmatched bases: 6. The CDR3, as DNA: TGTGCCAGCAGCCCCGGACAGGGGTGGACTGAAGCTTTCTTT. The encoded protein is CASSPGQGWTEAFF.

The chain employs TRBV6-6 and TRBJ1-1; D is unresolved. V lost 0 bases and J 1 base, leaving 6 bases between the germline ends. This CDR3 is built from 14 residues. The V gene's germline CDR1 is MNHNY and CDR2 SVGAGI (reference sequence). The CDR3 region has the DNA TGTGCCAGCAGTTACTCTGAGGGGAACACTGAAGCTTTCTTT. Protein: CASSYSEGNTEAFF.

This clone was counted once. The V gene is TRBV19, the J gene TRBJ1-5; possibly TRBD1 for D (6 bases). CDR3 length: 15 amino acids. CDR1 is LNHDA and CDR2 is SQIVND in the germline V gene (reference sequence). V dropped 6 bases and J dropped 5 bases, with 17 bases sitting between them. CDR3 loop: CASRASGEGDQPQHF. CDR3 nucleotides: TGTGCCAGTAGGGCCTCTGGGGAGGGGGATCAGCCCCAGCATTTT.

This chain joins TRBV7-9 and TRBJ1-4, with unresolved D. V was clipped by 1 base and J by 2 bases, with 8 bases between them. There are 15 residues in the CDR3. Germline V gene sequence: CDR1 SEHNR, CDR2 FQNEAQ (reference sequence). The CDR3 DNA is TGTGCCAGCAGCTTAGAGACCGGGACTAATGAAAAACTGTTTTTT. Its translation: CASSLETGTNEKLFF.

V is TRBV6-5 and J is TRBJ2-3; 7 bases are shared with TRBD1. V dropped 5 bases and J dropped 1; count of bases not matched to a gene: 3. CDR3 size: 14 residues. The germline V gene encodes CDR1 MNHEY and CDR2 SVGAGI. This CDR3 is CASSVGGRTDTQYF. The CDR3 DNA sequence: TGTGCCAGCAGTGTAGGGGGCCGCACAGATACGCAGTATTTT.

CDR3 sequence (DNA): TGTGCCAGCTCACCACGGGCGACGACTGAAGCTTTCTTT. It translates to CASSPRATTEAFF. This chain joins TRBV18 and TRBJ1-1; D not certain. Germline CDR1 reads KGHSH; CDR2 reads LQKENI. The CDR3 has 13 amino acids. Trimming cost V 1 base and J 5 bases, with 8 bases left between them.

The chain employs TRBV7-3 and TRBJ1-1, with D unclear. The CDR3 contains 14 residues. The V gene lost 2 bases and the J gene lost 6 bases, with 13 bases spanning the gap. Germline V gene data show CDR1 as SGHTA and CDR2 as FQGTGA. The DNA for the CDR3 is TGTGCCAGCAGCTTAGGAGGCCGAATTGCTGAAGCTTTCTTT. It specifies CASSLGGRIAEAFF.

V usage is TRBV25-1 and J usage is TRBJ1-2; 7 nucleotides match TRBD1. Trimming took 7 bases from V and 7 from J; bases not matched to a gene: 6. Per the germline V gene, CDR1 is MGHDK and CDR2 is SYGVNS. The CDR3 is 12 amino acids. CDR3 sequence: CASKEGAGGYTF. The CDR3, as DNA: TGTGCCAGCAAAGAGGGGGCGGGTGGCTACACCTTC.

This chain joins TRBV30 and TRBJ1-2, with D tentatively TRBD1 (6 bases). The CDR3 is 15 amino acids. Trimming took off 4 bases at V and 3 bases at J, with 18 bases between the two ends. Germline lookup yields CDR1 GTSNPN and CDR2 SVGIG (reference sequence). CDR3 DNA sequence: TGTGCCTGGAAACATCCAGGGGTTAGTTACTATGGCTACACCTTC. It is translated as CAWKHPGVSYYGYTF.